A single sample gave rise to the 15 T cell receptor beta chains below, sequenced in a study of T-cell memory formation after mild COVID-19. TCRdb re-derived calls from the 5' RACE reads in MiXCR, one entry per CDR3 protein. Among some 300,000 distinct CDR3 sequences, 20% to 25% were seen once, and the ten largest hold under 25%. Specimen: PBMCs or a T cell subset sorted from them (not recorded which). Source of these receptors: a man younger than 35 who had mild COVID-19 (a few samples of this study predate the infection). Cell type and time point are not known.

The sample holds a few counts of this clonotype. V is TRBV4-2 and J is TRBJ1-4; 8 bases are shared with TRBD1. The CDR3 is 17 amino acids. The V segment lost 0 bases and the J segment 8 bases; nucleotides outside the gene matches: 11. From germline, CDR1 is LGHNA and CDR2 YNFKEQ. The CDR3: CASSQEPGTGVREKLFF. The CDR3, as DNA: TGTGCCAGCAGCCAAGAACCCGGGACAGGAGTAAGAGAAAAACTGTTTTTT.

This clonotype appeared a few times. The chain joins TRBV12-5 to TRBJ2-2; 8 nucleotides agree with TRBD1. V lost 8 bases to trimming and J lost 4 bases; unmatched junction nucleotides: 12. Per germline, CDR1 LGHNT and CDR2 FRNRAP. CDR3 length equals 16 residues. CDR3 nucleotides: TGTGCTAGTTCCACTGATACGGGACAGGTCACCGGGGAGCTGTTTTTT. Protein sequence: CASSTDTGQVTGELFF.

Only a few counts were recorded for this clonotype. The chain carries TRBV5-5 and TRBJ1-1; TRBD1 might be the D (5 bases). This CDR3 spans 15 amino acids. Trimming removed 1 base from V and 1 base from J, with 11 bases in between. Germline lookup yields CDR1 SGHKS and CDR2 YYEKEE (reference sequence). The DNA of the CDR3 is TGTGCCAGCAGCTTGCGGGGGAATGGGAACACTGAAGCTTTCTTT. Its protein is CASSLRGNGNTEAFF.

The chain joins TRBV5-1 to TRBJ2-3; 7 bases line up with TRBD2. Germline V lookup: CDR1 SGHRS, CDR2 YFSETQ. J lost 7 bases, V lost 4 bases, and 6 bases had no gene match. The CDR3 length is 13 residues. In nucleotides, the CDR3 is TGCGCCAGCAGCCCAGCGGGGAGTTATACGCAGTATTTT. This translates into CASSPAGSYTQYF.

This clonotype turned up a few times. The chain is built from TRBV6-5 and TRBJ1-2; tentatively, D is TRBD1 (5 bases). This CDR3 has 13 residues. V lost 4 bases to trimming and J lost 4 bases, with 10 bases between them. Looked up from germline, CDR1 is MNHEY and CDR2 is SVGAGI. In DNA, the CDR3 is TGTGCCAGCAGTTCCCCCGGGGGCTATGGCTACACCTTC. Translating gives CASSSPGGYGYTF.

This clonotype was seen many times. This chain joins TRBV29-1 and TRBJ2-3, with D unclear. The CDR3 runs to 15 residues. Per the germline V gene, CDR1 is SQVTM and CDR2 is ANQGSEA. V gave up 6 bases and J gave up 0 bases, with 16 bases separating them. CDR3: CSVEAGTRSTDTQYF. The CDR3 DNA reads as TGCAGCGTCGAGGCCGGAACGAGAAGCACAGATACGCAGTATTTT.

V gene TRBV4-1 combines with J gene TRBJ2-2; a weak D match, TRBD1 (5 bases). The CDR3 is 14 residues long. The germline gives CDR1 MGHRA, CDR2 YSYEKL. DNA for the CDR3: TGCGCGGCGAGGACGACCCAGGGATCCGGGGAGCTGTTTTTT. Its translation: CAARTTQGSGELFF.

This chain uses TRBV5-1 with TRBJ2-3, with 8 positions matching TRBD2. Trimming at V came to 5 bases and at J to 4 bases, leaving 12 bases not matched to a gene. Per the germline V gene, CDR1 is SGHRS and CDR2 is YFSETQ. The CDR3 is 16 residues long. The CDR3 is CASRREGLVFADTQYF. The DNA for the CDR3 is TGCGCCAGCAGGAGGGAGGGACTAGTATTCGCAGATACGCAGTATTTT.

This clonotype was found many times. The chain carries TRBV18 and TRBJ2-7, with D tentatively TRBD1 (5 bases). The CDR3 covers 14 residues. The germline CDR1 and CDR2 sequences are KGHSH and LQKENI. V was clipped by 3 bases and J by 2 bases, with 11 bases between them. The CDR3 here is CASSPRQGTYEQYV. DNA of the CDR3: TGTGCCAGCTCACCCCGCCAGGGTACCTACGAGCAGTACGTC.

V is TRBV20-1 and J is TRBJ2-7; possibly TRBD1 or TRBD2 for D (6 bases each). CDR1 is DFQATT, CDR2 SNEGSKA, per germline (reference sequence). This CDR3 spans 16 amino acids. V was trimmed by 0 bases and J by 4 bases, leaving 19 bases between them. CDR3 region: CSARETWGASGYEQYF. In DNA form, the CDR3 reads TGCAGTGCTAGAGAGACCTGGGGGGCCTCCGGGTACGAGCAGTACTTC.

The rearrangement joins TRBV15 to TRBJ2-5; no reliable D call. The end of the DNA fits TRBJ2-1 better, so the J call may be wrong. The CDR3 contains 12 residues. CDR1 and CDR2 (germline): LNHNV, YYDKDF (reference sequence). This chain's CDR3 is CATSRDIETQFF. For the CDR3, the DNA is TGTGCCACCAGCAGAGATATAGAGACCCAGTTCTTC.

This chain connects TRBV2 to TRBJ1-6; D is undetermined. With 5 bases removed from V and 6 bases from J, the gap between germline ends came to 11 bases. The CDR3 sequence is 14 residues long. Looked up from germline, CDR1 is SNHLY and CDR2 is FYNNEI. This chain's CDR3 is CASSMDLGNSPLHF. DNA of the CDR3: TGTGCCAGCAGTATGGATTTGGGTAATTCACCCCTCCACTTT. Filled out from reference TRBV2 and TRBJ1-6, the complete variable domain reads EPEVTQTPSHQVTQMGQEVILRCVPISNHLYFYWYRQILGQKVEFLVSFYNNEISEKSEIFDDQFSVERPDGSNFTLKIRSTKLEDSAMYFCASSMDLGNSPLHFGNGTRLTVT.

This clonotype was seen ten or more times. The chain has TRBV24-1 and TRBJ1-1, with a tentative D call TRBD1 (5 bases). From germline, CDR1 is KGHDR and CDR2 SFDVKD. V was trimmed by 7 bases and J by 6 bases, leaving 14 bases between them. The CDR3 spans 13 residues. CDR3 residues: CATRSRVGAEAFF. Written as DNA, the CDR3 is TGTGCCACCAGGTCGCGGGTAGGGGCTGAAGCTTTCTTT.

The rearrangement joins TRBV27 to TRBJ2-2; D is uncertain. The CDR3 loop spans 13 amino acids. Trimming took 5 bases from V and 4 from J, leaving 8 bases between them. Germline V CDR1 and CDR2: MNHEY, SMNVEV (reference sequence). The CDR3 bases are TGTGCCAGCAGTCCCCTAGGCACCGGGGAGCTGTTTTTT. It codes for CASSPLGTGELFF.

This chain connects TRBV7-6 to TRBJ2-2; 15 bases fit TRBD2. J gave up 4 bases and V 5 bases, and 5 bases lay outside the gene matches. CDR3 size: 17 residues. CDR1 is SGHVS and CDR2 is FNYEAQ in the germline V gene. The CDR3 DNA follows: TGTGCCAGCAGCCCAGGACTAGCGGGGGGGCCCACCGGGGAGCTGTTTTTT. Translation: CASSPGLAGGPTGELFF.